The entry that follows covers one T cell receptor (beta chain) sequence. The data originate from a study of cytomegalovirus exposure and HLA in healthy donors. Some clones are missing from TCRdb's copy, which holds only in-frame ones; the method was immunoSEQ multiplex PCR. The sample lists over 200,000 clones; 90% were seen once. Germline V gives CDR1 KGHSH, CDR2 LQKENI. Trimming at V came to 6 bases and at J to 10 bases, leaving 2 bases not matched to a gene. The CDR3 extends over 12 amino acids. The TCR originated in a woman between 18 and 29 years old in good health and CMV-seronegative. Sequencing was carried out using PBMCs. V usage is TRBV18 and J usage is TRBJ2-1; 11 positions match TRBD2. The CDR3 region is CASSRTSGEQFF. In DNA, the CDR3 is TGTGCCAGCTCGAGGACTAGCGGGGAGCAGTTCTTC.